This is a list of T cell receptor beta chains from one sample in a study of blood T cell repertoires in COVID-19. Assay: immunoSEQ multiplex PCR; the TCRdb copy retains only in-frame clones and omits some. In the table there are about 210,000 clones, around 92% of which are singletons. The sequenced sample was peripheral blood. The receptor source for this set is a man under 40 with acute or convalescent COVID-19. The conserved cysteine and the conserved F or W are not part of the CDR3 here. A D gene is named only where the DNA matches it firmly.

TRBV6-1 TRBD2 ASSGAGASGLAGGAHEQY
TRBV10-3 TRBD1 AISGTEHTDTQY
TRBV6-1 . ASSKDRLVNTDTQY
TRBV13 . ASSLYGTEAF
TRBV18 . ASSPREGVTDTQY
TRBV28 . ASSFARFYEQY
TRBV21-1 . ASSKGTSGTGELF
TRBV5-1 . ASSQDRTKNSPLH
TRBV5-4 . ASSLDFNLGGGYT
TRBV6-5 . ASGSRGNYGYT
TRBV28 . ATSPGRGQPQH
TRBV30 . AWSLGRGPEQY
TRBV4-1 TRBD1 ASSQARTGGPYEQY
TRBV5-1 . ASSLADYNTEAF
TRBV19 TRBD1 ASSQQGNGQPQH
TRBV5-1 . ASSRYTDTQY
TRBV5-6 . ASSFAKTGYT
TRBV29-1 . SVDLSNTIY
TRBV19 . ASKAIGDTGELF
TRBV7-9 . ASRHRQANYGYT
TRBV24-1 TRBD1 ATSRDRNQPQH
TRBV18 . ASGRGDYGYT
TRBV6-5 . ASRSDSFYGYT
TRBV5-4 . ASSPAGPTYEQY
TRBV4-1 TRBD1 ASSPGQLYSPLH
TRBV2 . ASSESHGTNHEQY
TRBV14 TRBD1 ASRGGLNTGELF
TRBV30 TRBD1 AWSETGTGGGLGETQY
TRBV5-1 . ASSLPLSPKETQY
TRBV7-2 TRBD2 ASSLGLGSHNEQF
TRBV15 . ATRTDYSRFNEQF
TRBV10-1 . ASSEGRGPYEQY
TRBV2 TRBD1 ASSEGGTVSNQPQH
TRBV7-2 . ATRGAPAYGYT
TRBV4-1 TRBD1 ASSAIGGSGYT
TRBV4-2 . ASSEGGLAGEQF
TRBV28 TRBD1 ASSGDRPNEKLF
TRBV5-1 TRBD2 ASGLAGSYNEQF
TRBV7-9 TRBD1 ASTGQAPYEQY
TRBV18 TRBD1 ASSPLRQGPEAF
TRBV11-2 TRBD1 ASRPRGSNTGELF
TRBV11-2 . ASSLDPRFGYT
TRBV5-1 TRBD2 ASTQNPGTSGTGEQF
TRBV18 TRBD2 ASSPQLSSGRSVEQF
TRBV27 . ASSLEGFNSPLH
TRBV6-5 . ASSFLGDYGYT
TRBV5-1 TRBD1 ASRTGGSNTEAF
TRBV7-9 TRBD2 ASSLAGGDQYEQY
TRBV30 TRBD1 AWSRTGTGYEQY
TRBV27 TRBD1 ASRGLTGGIRTGELF
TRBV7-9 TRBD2 ASSPSILAGSYKQY
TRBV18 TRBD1 ASSQTGRPLNGYT
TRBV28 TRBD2 ASSPFGGVETQY
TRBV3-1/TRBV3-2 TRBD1 ASSQVYLGQGTSFYGYT
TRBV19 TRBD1 ASRPRGTPRDIQY
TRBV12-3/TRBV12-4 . ASSWRLDQPQH
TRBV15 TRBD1 ATSRGQGVGNQPQH
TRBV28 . ASSLLLGRDTQY
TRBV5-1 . ASSSYFTDTQY